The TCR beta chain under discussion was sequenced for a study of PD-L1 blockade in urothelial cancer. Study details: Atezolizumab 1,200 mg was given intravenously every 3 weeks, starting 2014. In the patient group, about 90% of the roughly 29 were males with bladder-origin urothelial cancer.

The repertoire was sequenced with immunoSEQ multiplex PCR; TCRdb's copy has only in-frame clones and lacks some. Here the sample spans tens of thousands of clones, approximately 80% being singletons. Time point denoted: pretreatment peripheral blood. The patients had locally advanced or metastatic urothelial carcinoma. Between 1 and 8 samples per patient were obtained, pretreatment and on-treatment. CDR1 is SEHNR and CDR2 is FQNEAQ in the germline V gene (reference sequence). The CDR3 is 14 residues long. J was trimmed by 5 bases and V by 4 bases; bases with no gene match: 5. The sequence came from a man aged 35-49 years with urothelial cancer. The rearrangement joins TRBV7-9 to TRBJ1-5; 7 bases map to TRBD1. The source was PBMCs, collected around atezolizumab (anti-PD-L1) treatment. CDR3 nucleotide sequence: TGTGCCAGCAGCTCACAGGGGTCAGATCAGCCCCAGCATTTT. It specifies CASSSQGSDQPQHF.